The sequence of this TCR beta chain was determined in a study of CD8 T cells in ankylosing spondylitis. Study-level points and caveats: A motif of seven or eight highly homologous TCR beta variants was seen as apparently characteristic of ankylosing spondylitis blood. Relatively scarce in peripheral blood, disease-linked clones were CD8+.

With 1 base removed from V and 6 bases from J, the gap between germline ends came to 12 bases. This CDR3 is 14 amino acids long. Germline V CDR1 and CDR2: SGHTA, FQGNSA. In making TCR beta libraries, quantitative 5'-RACE with molecular barcodes was used. MiXCR, applied by TCRdb to the 5' RACE reads, yields one record per CDR3 protein. The data show around 490,000 distinct CDR3 sequences, less than 6% seen once. This clonotype occurred many times. Its cognate antigen is unknown. The receptor comes from a male donor with ankylosing spondylitis. Material for sequencing was blood, either unsorted or a sorted T cell fraction (not recorded which). V is TRBV7-2 and J is TRBJ1-2, with unresolved D. The CDR3 here is CASSLGSRGHGYTF. DNA of the CDR3: TGTGCCAGCAGCTTAGGGTCAAGAGGCCATGGCTACACCTTC.